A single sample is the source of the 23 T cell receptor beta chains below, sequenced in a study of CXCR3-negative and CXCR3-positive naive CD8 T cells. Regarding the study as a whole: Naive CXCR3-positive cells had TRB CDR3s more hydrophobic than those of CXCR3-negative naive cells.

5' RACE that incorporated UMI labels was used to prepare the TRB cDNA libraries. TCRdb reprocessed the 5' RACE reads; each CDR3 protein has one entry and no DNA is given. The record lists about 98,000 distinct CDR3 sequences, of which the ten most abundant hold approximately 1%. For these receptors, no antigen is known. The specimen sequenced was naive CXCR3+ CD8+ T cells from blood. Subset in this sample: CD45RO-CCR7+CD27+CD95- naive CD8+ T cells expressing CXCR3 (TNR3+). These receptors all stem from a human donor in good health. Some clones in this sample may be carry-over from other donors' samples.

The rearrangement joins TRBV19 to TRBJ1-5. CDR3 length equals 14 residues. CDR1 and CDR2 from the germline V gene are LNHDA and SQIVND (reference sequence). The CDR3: CASSQGDSNQPQHF.

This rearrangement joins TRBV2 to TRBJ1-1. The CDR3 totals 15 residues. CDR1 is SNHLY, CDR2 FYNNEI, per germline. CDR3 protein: CASREGNWMNTEAFF. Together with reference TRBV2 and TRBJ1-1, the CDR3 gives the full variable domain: EPEVTQTPSHQVTQMGQEVILRCVPISNHLYFYWYRQILGQKVEFLVSFYNNEISEKSEIFDDQFSVERPDGSNFTLKIRSTKLEDSAMYFCASREGNWMNTEAFFGQGTRLTVV.

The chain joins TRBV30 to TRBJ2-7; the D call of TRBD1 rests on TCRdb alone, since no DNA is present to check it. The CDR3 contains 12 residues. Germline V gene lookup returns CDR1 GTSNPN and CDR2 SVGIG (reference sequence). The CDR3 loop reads CAWSTGTYEQYF.

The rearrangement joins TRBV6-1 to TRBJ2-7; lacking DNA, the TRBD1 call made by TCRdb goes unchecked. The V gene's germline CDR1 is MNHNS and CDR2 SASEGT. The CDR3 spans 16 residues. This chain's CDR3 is CASSEETGGIFYEQYF.

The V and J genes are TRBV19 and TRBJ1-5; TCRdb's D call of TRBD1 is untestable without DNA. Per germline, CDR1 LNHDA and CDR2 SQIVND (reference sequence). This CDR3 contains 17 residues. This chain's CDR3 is CASSMGVEVAPNQPQHF.

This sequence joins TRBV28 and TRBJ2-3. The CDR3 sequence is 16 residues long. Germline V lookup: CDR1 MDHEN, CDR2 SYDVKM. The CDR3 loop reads CASSLYRSKATDTQYF.

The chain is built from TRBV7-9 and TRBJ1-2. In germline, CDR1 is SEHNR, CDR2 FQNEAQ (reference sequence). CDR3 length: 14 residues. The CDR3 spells CASSLGITNYGYTF.

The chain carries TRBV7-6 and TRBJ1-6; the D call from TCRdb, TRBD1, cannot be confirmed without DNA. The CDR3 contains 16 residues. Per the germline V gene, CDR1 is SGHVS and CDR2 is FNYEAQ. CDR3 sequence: CASSQTAEGALAPLHF.

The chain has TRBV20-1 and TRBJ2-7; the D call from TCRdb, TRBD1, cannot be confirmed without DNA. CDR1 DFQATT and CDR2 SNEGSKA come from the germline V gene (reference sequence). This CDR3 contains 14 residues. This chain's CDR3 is CSADTQTVTYEQYF.

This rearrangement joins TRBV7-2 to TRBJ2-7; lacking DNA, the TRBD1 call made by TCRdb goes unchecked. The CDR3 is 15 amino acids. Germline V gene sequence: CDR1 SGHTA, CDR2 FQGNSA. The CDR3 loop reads CASSPYQGAAHEQYF.

This CDR3 is CASCFRDKDEKLFF. J is TRBJ1-4 and V is TRBV12-3 or TRBV12-4; TCRdb's D call of TRBD1 is untestable without DNA. The CDR3 consists of 14 residues.

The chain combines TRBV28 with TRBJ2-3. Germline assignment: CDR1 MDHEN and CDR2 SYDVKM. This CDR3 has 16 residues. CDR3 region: CASSFINADSTDTQYF. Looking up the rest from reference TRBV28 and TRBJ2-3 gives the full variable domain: DVKVTQSSRYLVKRTGEKVFLECVQDMDHENMFWYRQDPGLGLRLIYFSYDVKMKEKGDIPEGYSVSREKKERFSLILESASTNQTSMYLCASSFINADSTDTQYFGPGTRLTVL.

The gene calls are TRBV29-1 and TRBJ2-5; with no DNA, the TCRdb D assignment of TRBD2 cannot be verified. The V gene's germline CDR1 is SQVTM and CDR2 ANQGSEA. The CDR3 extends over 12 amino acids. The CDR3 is CSVEGAPEAQYF.

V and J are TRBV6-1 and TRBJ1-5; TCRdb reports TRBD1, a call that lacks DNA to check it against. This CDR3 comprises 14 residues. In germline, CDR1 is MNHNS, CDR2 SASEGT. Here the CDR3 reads CAISLDRENQPQHF.

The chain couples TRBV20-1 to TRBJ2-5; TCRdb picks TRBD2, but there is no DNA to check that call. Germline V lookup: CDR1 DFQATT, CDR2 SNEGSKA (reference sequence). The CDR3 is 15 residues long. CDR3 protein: CSARVASGGQETQYF.

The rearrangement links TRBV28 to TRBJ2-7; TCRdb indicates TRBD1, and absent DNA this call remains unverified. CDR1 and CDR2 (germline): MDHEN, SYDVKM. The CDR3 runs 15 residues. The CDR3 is CASSSLSVPTTEQYF.

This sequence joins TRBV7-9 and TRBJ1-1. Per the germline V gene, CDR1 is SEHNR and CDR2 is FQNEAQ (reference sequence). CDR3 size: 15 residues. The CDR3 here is CASSSGEGMNTEAFF. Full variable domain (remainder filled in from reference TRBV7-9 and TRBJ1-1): DTGVSQNPRHKITKRGQNVTFRCDPISEHNRLYWYRQTLGQGPEFLTYFQNEAQLEKSRLLSDRFSAERPKGSFSTLEIQRTEQGDSAMYLCASSSGEGMNTEAFFGQGTRLTVV.

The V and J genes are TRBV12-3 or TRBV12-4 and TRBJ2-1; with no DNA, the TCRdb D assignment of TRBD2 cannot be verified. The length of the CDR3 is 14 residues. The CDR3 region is CASNHPRGSGEQFF.

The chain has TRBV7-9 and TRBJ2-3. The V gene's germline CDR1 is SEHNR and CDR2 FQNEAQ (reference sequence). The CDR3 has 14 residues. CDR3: CASSLATVADTQYF.

The CDR3 region is CASSVGGTYTGELFF. J is TRBJ2-2 and V is TRBV9. Per the germline V gene, CDR1 is SGDLS and CDR2 is YYNGEE. CDR3 length: 15 amino acids.

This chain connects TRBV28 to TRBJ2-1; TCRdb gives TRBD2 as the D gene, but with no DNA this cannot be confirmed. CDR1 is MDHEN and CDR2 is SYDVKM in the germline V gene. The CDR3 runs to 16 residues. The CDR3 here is CASSLVVPLGLNEQFF.

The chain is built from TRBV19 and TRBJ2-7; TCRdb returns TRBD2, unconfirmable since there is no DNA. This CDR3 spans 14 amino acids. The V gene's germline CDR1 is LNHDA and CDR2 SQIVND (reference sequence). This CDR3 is CASSHRALSYEQYF.

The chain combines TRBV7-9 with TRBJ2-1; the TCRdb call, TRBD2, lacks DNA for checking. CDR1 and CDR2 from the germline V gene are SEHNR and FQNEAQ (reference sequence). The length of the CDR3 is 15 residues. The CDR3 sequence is CASTPSGRAGNEQFF.